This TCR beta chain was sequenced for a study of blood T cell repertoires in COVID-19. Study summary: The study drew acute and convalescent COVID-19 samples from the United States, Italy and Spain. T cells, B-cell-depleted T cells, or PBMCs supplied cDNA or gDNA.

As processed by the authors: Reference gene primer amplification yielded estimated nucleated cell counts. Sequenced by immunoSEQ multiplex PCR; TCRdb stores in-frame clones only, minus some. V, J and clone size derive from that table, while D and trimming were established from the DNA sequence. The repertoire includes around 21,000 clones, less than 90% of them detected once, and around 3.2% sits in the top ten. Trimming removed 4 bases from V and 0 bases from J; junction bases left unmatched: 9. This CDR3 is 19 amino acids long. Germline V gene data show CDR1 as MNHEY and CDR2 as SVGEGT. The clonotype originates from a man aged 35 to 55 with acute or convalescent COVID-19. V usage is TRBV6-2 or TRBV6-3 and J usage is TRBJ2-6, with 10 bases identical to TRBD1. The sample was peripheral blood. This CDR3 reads CASSFDRDRGFSGANVLTF. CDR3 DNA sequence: TGTGCCAGCAGTTTCGATCGGGACAGGGGATTCTCTGGGGCCAACGTCCTGACTTTC.